Sequencing of this TCR beta chain was carried out in a study of cytomegalovirus exposure and HLA in healthy donors. Study-wide findings and caveats: Later analysis identified a missense DCLRE1C variant that was linked to TCR beta V- and J-gene trimming.

A remark on this clone: The antigen is not known.

Amplification used 60 Vbeta primers and 13 Jbeta primers. Clones were sequenced by immunoSEQ multiplex PCR, and TCRdb holds only the in-frame ones, with some missing. The repertoire consists of tens of thousands of clones, with roughly 90% occurring once and the leading ten covering approximately 10%. V lost 3 bases and J 3 bases, leaving 20 bases between the germline ends. Germline CDR1 and CDR2: KGHSH and LQKENI. This CDR3 is 17 amino acids long. This chain uses TRBV18 with TRBJ1-2; possible D gene TRBD1, 6 bases. The sequence was collected from a middle-aged woman in good health and CMV-seropositive. Source material: PBMCs. The CDR3 DNA reads TGTGCCAGCTCACCTTTTTTAAGGAAGAGGACAGACTATGGCTACACCTTC. Translated, it gives CASSPFLRKRTDYGYTF.